A single sample is the source of the 18 T cell receptor beta chains below, sequenced in a study of shared clonotypes between healthy human individuals. Measured with immunoSEQ multiplex PCR; TCRdb has only the in-frame clones, and not every one. The repertoire holds 950,000 to 1,300,000 clones, with roughly 75% as singletons. The sequencing input was memory CD4+ T cells sorted from blood. This sample's subset: CD45RA-negative fraction. The receptors here all came from a man in his late teens or twenties in good health.

The rearrangement links TRBV10-1 to TRBJ2-3, with D uncertain. Germline values: CDR1 WNHNN, CDR2 SYGVQD (reference sequence). The length of the CDR3 is 13 residues. V lost 4 bases, J lost 6 bases, and 11 bases lay in between. DNA for the CDR3: TGCGCCAGCAGTGCCCAGCATACGGATACGCAGTATTTT. Translating gives CASSAQHTDTQYF.

This clone appeared many times. The rearrangement joins TRBV6-5 to TRBJ2-4, with D perhaps matching TRBD1 or TRBD2 (6 bases each). The length of the CDR3 is 15 residues. V dropped 5 bases and J dropped 6 bases, with 17 bases sitting between them. The V gene's germline CDR1 is MNHEY and CDR2 SVGAGI. CDR3 DNA: TGTGCCAGCAGTCCGGCCCGAGGAGGGGGAAACATTCAGTACTTC. This gives the protein CASSPARGGGNIQYF.

Worth noting for this clone: The identical CDR3 is also encoded by other nucleotide sequences in the sample. The genes are TRBV9 and TRBJ2-3, with D possibly being TRBD1 (5 bases). CDR1 is SGDLS, CDR2 YYNGEE, per germline. This CDR3 comprises 14 residues. V was trimmed by 0 bases and J by 0 bases, leaving 5 bases between them. The CDR3 loop reads CASSVEGSTDTQYF. In DNA form, the CDR3 reads TGTGCCAGCAGCGTAGAGGGGAGCACAGATACGCAGTATTTT.

This rearrangement joins TRBV4-1 to TRBJ2-4; weak D call: TRBD1 (6 bases). Trimming stripped 1 base from V and 5 bases from J, with 15 bases between. Germline V gene data show CDR1 as MGHRA and CDR2 as YSYEKL. CDR3 length: 16 residues. The CDR3 DNA reads TGCGCCAGCAGCCAAGGTACAGGGCGCAGTCAAAACATTCAGTACTTC. Its protein product is CASSQGTGRSQNIQYF.

The chain uses TRBV11-2 and TRBJ1-1; no clear D gene. Germline CDR1 SGHAT, CDR2 FQNNGV. CDR3 size: 15 residues. V gave up 1 base and J gave up 1 base, with 10 bases separating them. CDR3 nucleotide sequence: TGTGCCAGCAGCTTAGCGCTTGCAGGGAACACTGAAGCTTTCTTT. Protein: CASSLALAGNTEAFF.

The genes are TRBV11-1 and TRBJ2-5; 8 nucleotides align to TRBD1. The CDR3 sequence is 14 residues long. V lost 5 bases to trimming and J lost 3 bases; unmatched junction nucleotides: 5. The germline V gene encodes CDR1 SGHAT and CDR2 FQDESV (reference sequence). CDR3 sequence reads: CASSPGQGEETQYF. CDR3 bases: TGTGCCAGCAGCCCCGGACAGGGTGAAGAGACCCAGTACTTC.

In the case of this clone: This likely stems from a read error, as it lies one base from a far larger clone. The chain employs TRBV5-1 and TRBJ2-7, with D hard to call. CDR1 SGHRS and CDR2 YFSETQ come from the germline V gene. The CDR3 runs 12 residues. V was shortened by 2 bases and J by 4 bases, with 7 bases between the two germline ends. The CDR3: CASSFKGYEQYF. CDR3 DNA: TGCGCCAGCAGCTTTAAGGGTTACGAGCAGTACTTC.

The chain uses TRBV5-4 and TRBJ2-3; D is perhaps TRBD1 (6 bases). Germline values: CDR1 SGHNT, CDR2 YYREEE (reference sequence). Trimming cost V 0 bases and J 8 bases, with 13 bases left between them. The CDR3 sequence is 14 residues long. CDR3 in amino acids: CASSLGQARGTQYF. The CDR3 DNA sequence: TGTGCCAGCAGCTTGGGGCAGGCCAGGGGTACGCAGTATTTT.

This chain uses TRBV2 with TRBJ1-1; D remains ambiguous. This CDR3 is 13 amino acids long. Germline V CDR1 and CDR2: SNHLY, FYNNEI. V shed 5 bases and J shed 1 base, with 8 bases lying between them. CDR3 residues: CASSRTWNTEAFF. The CDR3 region has the DNA TGTGCCAGCAGTCGGACCTGGAACACTGAAGCTTTCTTT.

The chain links TRBV2 to TRBJ1-1; TRBD1 matches 7 bases. Germline V CDR1 and CDR2: SNHLY, FYNNEI. V dropped 7 bases and J dropped 0; count of bases not matched to a gene: 8. The CDR3 runs to 15 residues. For the CDR3, the DNA is TGTGCCAGCAACCGGGACAGAGTAATGAACACTGAAGCTTTCTTT. Its translation: CASNRDRVMNTEAFF.

This clone occurred a few times. This sequence joins TRBV5-1 and TRBJ2-3, with 7 positions matching TRBD2. CDR3 length equals 15 residues. The trim removed 3 bases at V and 2 bases at J, leaving 6 bases unmatched. The germline V gene encodes CDR1 SGHRS and CDR2 YFSETQ. CDR3 sequence: CASSSTSLPTDTQYF. The CDR3 region has the DNA TGCGCCAGCAGCTCGACTAGCCTCCCCACAGATACGCAGTATTTT.

The J gene is TRBJ2-1, the V gene TRBV7-2, with D perhaps matching TRBD1 (5 bases). V was clipped by 1 base and J by 3 bases, with 10 bases between them. The CDR3 sequence is 15 residues long. Germline-derived CDR1 and CDR2 are SGHTA and FQGNSA. CDR3 residues: CASSLEGADYNEQFF. CDR3 nucleotide sequence: TGTGCCAGCAGCTTAGAAGGGGCCGACTACAATGAGCAGTTCTTC.

The rearrangement joins TRBV30 to TRBJ2-3; 7 bases align to TRBD1. Germline V lookup: CDR1 GTSNPN, CDR2 SVGIG (reference sequence). After removal of 2 bases from V and 6 bases from J, the junction contained 2 bases not matched to a gene. The CDR3 extends over 12 amino acids. CDR3 bases: TGTGCCTGGAGTAGGGACAGCGATACGCAGTATTTT. This sequence encodes CAWSRDSDTQYF.

CDR3 nucleotides: TGCGCCAGCAGCTTGGCCCCAGAACGGGGAGGCTACACCTTC. It encodes CASSLAPERGGYTF. The gene calls are TRBV5-1 and TRBJ1-2; no definite D call. V lost 0 bases to trimming and J lost 8 bases, with 14 bases between them. CDR1 and CDR2 (germline): SGHRS, YFSETQ. CDR3 size: 14 residues. Full variable domain (outside the CDR3, taken from reference TRBV5-1 and TRBJ1-2): KAGVTQTPRYLIKTRGQQVTLSCSPISGHRSVSWYQQTPGQGLQFLFEYFSETQRNKGNFPGRFSGRQFSNSRSEMNVSTLELGDSALYLCASSLAPERGGYTFGSGTRLTVV.

The V and J genes are TRBV10-3 and TRBJ2-7; D possibly uses TRBD1 or TRBD2 (5 bases each). Germline V lookup: CDR1 ENHRY, CDR2 SYGVKD. CDR3 length equals 15 residues. Trimming took 3 bases from V and 0 from J, leaving 12 bases between them. As DNA, the CDR3 is TGTGCCATCAGTGAAGGGGACCTTAGCTCCTACGAGCAGTACTTC. This gives the protein CAISEGDLSSYEQYF.

This rearrangement joins TRBV5-1 to TRBJ2-1, with 8 bases matching TRBD2. The CDR3 is 18 residues long. With 1 base clipped from V and 0 bases from J, the junction kept 9 bases outside the gene matches. Per germline, CDR1 SGHRS and CDR2 YFSETQ. The CDR3 region is CASSLRLAGLSSYNEQFF. The CDR3 DNA follows: TGCGCCAGCAGCTTGCGGCTAGCGGGTCTGAGCTCCTACAATGAGCAGTTCTTC.

A note on this clone: Other DNA sequences in the same sample also yield this CDR3. The V and J genes are TRBV18 and TRBJ1-2; D is uncertain. The CDR3 runs 13 residues. V lost 6 bases to trimming and J lost 1 base, with 9 bases between them. CDR1 KGHSH and CDR2 LQKENI come from the germline V gene. CDR3 in amino acids: CASSPDGNYGYTF. Here the CDR3 DNA reads TGTGCCAGCTCTCCAGACGGTAACTATGGCTACACCTTC.

The rearrangement joins TRBV28 to TRBJ2-7; 7 bases are a match to TRBD1. The CDR3 runs to 13 residues. With 6 bases clipped from V and 2 bases from J, the junction kept 4 bases outside the gene matches. Germline CDR1 and CDR2: MDHEN and SYDVKM. CDR3 DNA sequence: TGTGCCAGCAGCCCAGGGGGAACCTACGAGCAGTACTTC. Its translation is CASSPGGTYEQYF.